These 2 T cell receptor beta chains were all obtained from the same sample, sequenced in a study of cytomegalovirus exposure and HLA in healthy donors. Amplification used 60 Vbeta primers and 13 Jbeta primers. Profiled with immunoSEQ multiplex PCR; TCRdb holds only in-frame clones, not every one. There are 150,000 or so clones in the sample; 75% occur only once, and about 11% lies in the top ten. Sequencing was performed on PBMCs. All receptors come from a young man in good health and CMV-seropositive.

This chain uses TRBV28 with TRBJ2-3; TRBD2 matches at 13 bases. The junction had 5 bases not matched to a gene; V was cut back by 7 bases and J by 4 bases. The germline V gene has CDR1 MDHEN and CDR2 SYDVKM. The CDR3 loop spans 15 amino acids. The chain's CDR3 is CASTLGLAGSDTQYF. The CDR3 DNA sequence: TGTGCCAGCACCCTGGGACTAGCGGGGTCAGATACGCAGTATTTT.

V and J are TRBV19 and TRBJ2-7, with a possible D match to TRBD2 (6 bases). The CDR3 length is 14 residues. Germline V gene data show CDR1 as LNHDA and CDR2 as SQIVND (reference sequence). Trimming took 9 bases from V and 0 from J, leaving 15 bases between them. The CDR3 reads CASKAPGDSYEQYF. The CDR3 DNA sequence: TGTGCCAGCAAGGCTCCGGGAGACTCCTACGAGCAGTACTTC.